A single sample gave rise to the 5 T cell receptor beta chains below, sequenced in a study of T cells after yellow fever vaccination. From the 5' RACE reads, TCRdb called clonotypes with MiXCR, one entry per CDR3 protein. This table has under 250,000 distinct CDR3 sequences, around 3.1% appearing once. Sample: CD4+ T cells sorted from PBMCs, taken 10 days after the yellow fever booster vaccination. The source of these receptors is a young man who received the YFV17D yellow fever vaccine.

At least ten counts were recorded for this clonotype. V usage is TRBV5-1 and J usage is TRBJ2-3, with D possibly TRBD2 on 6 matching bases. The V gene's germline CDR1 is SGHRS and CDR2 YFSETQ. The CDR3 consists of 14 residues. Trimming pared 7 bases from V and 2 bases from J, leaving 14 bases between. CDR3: CASRSRGTTDTQYF. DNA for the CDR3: TGCGCCAGCCGCTCCCGGGGGACCACAGATACGCAGTATTTT.

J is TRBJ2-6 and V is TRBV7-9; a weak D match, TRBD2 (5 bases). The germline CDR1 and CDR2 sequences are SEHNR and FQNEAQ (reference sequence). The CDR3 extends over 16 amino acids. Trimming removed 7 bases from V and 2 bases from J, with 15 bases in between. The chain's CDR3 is CASIRGPKPGANVLTF. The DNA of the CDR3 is TGTGCCAGCATACGAGGGCCCAAACCTGGGGCCAACGTCCTGACTTTC.

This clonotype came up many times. In DNA, the CDR3 is TGTGCCAGCAGTTACGGGGGACTAGACCGGGAAAAGTATTTT. Translated, it gives CASSYGGLDREKYF. This rearrangement joins TRBV6-5 to TRBJ2-3; 8 positions match TRBD2. The V and J ends lost 2 bases and 13 bases, in that order; junction bases with no gene match: 11. This CDR3 contains 14 residues. Germline lookup yields CDR1 MNHEY and CDR2 SVGAGI.

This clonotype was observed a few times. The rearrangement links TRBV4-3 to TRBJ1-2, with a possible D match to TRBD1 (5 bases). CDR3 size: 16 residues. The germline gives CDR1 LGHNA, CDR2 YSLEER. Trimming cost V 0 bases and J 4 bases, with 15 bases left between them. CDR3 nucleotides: TGCGCCAGCAGCCAAGATATAGACAGCCCAACCTATGGCTACACCTTC. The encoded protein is CASSQDIDSPTYGYTF.

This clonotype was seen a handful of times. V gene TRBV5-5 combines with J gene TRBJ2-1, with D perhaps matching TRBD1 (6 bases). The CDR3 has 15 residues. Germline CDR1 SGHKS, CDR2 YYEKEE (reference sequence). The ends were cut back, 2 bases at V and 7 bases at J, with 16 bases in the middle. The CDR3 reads CASSLQGYNTNEQFF. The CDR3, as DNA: TGTGCCAGCAGCTTACAGGGATATAATACGAATGAGCAGTTCTTC.